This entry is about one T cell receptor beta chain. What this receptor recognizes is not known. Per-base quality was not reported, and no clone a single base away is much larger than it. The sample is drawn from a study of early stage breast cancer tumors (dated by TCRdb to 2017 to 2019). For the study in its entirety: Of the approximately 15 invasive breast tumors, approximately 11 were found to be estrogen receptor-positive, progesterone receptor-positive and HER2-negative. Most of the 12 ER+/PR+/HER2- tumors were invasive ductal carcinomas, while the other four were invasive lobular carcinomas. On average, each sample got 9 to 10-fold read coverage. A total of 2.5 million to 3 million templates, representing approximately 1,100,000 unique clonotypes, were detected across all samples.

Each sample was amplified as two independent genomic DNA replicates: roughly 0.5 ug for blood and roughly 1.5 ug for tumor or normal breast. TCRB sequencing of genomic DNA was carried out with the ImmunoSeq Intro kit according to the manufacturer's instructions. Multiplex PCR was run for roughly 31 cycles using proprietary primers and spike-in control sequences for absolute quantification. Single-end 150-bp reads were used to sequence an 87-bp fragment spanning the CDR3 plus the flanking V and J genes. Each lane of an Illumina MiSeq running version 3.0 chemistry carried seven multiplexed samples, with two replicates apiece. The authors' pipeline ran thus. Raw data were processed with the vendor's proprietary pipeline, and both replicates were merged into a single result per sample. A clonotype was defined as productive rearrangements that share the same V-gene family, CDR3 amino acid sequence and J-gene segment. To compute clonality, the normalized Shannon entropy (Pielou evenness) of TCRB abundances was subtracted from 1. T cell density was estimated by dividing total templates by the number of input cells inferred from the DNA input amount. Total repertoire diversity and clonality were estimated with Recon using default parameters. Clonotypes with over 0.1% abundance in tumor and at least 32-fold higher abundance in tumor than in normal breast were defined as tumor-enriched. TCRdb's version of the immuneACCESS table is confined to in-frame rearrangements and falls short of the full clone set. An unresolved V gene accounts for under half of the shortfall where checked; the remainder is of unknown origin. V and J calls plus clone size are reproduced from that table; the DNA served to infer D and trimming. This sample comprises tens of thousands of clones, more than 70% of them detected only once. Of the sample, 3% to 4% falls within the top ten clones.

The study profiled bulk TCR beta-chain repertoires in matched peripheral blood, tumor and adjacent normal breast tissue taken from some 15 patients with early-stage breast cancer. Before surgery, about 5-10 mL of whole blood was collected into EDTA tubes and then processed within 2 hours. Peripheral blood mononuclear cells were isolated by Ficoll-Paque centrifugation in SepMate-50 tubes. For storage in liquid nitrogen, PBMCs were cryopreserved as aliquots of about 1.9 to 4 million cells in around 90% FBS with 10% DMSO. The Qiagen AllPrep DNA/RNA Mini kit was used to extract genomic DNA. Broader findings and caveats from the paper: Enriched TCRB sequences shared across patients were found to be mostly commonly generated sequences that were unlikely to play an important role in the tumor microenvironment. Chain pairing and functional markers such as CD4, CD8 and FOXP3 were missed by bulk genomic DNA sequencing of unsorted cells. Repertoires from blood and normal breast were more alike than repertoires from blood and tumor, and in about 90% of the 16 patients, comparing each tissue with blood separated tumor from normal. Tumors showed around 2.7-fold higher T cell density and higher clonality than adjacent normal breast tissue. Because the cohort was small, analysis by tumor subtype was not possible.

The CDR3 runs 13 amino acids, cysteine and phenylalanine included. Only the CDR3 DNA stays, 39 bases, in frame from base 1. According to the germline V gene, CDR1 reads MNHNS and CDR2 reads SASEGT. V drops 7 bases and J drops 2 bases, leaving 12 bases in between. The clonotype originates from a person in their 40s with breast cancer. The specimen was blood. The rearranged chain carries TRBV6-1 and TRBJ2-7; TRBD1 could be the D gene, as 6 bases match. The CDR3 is CASILTGTYEQYF. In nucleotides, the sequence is TGTGCCAGCATCTTGACAGGTACCTACGAGCAGTACTTC.